These 7 T cell receptor beta chains were sequenced from one sample in a study of T-cell memory formation after mild COVID-19. A single record per CDR3 protein comes from TCRdb applying MiXCR to the 5' RACE reads. Of roughly 410,000 distinct CDR3 sequences listed, approximately 25% are singletons. The sequenced sample was PBMCs or a T cell subset sorted from them (not recorded which). These receptors were taken from an adult woman who had mild COVID-19 (a few samples of this study predate the infection). Cell type and time point are not known.

This clonotype has only a few counts. V usage is TRBV7-9 and J usage is TRBJ2-1; D call uncertain. The CDR3 runs 15 residues. V was trimmed by 6 bases and J by 8 bases, leaving 20 bases between them. Germline CDR1 and CDR2: SEHNR and FQNEAQ (reference sequence). The CDR3 nucleotides read TGTGCCAGCAGTTCCCCCTTTCGTTTGGGCCATGAGCAGTTCTTC. Protein: CASSSPFRLGHEQFF.

The genes are TRBV12-3 or TRBV12-4 and TRBJ1-1; perhaps TRBD1 as D (5 bases). There are 12 residues in the CDR3. V was clipped by 5 bases and J by 11 bases, with 15 bases between them. Here the CDR3 reads CASSPFRGGAFF. The CDR3 bases are TGTGCCAGCAGTCCCTTCCGGGGGGGGGCTTTCTTT.

The chain links TRBV4-3 to TRBJ2-7, with 12 bases fitting TRBD2. J was trimmed by 0 bases and V by 4 bases; bases with no gene match: 7. The CDR3 runs 17 residues. Germline-derived CDR1 and CDR2 are LGHNA and YSLEER. CDR3 in amino acids: CASSRGLAGELSYEQYF. CDR3 bases: TGCGCCAGCAGCCGGGGACTAGCGGGCGAACTCTCCTACGAGCAGTACTTC.

This sequence joins TRBV20-1 and TRBJ1-6; 7 positions match TRBD1. V trimming: 2 bases; J trimming: 7 bases; junction bases outside the gene matches: 14. CDR3 length: 17 amino acids. Germline V CDR1 and CDR2: DFQATT, SNEGSKA (reference sequence). CDR3 amino acids: CSARTPGRQGGNSPLHF. CDR3 sequence (DNA): TGCAGTGCTAGAACTCCAGGGCGACAGGGTGGCAATTCACCCCTCCACTTT.

In its sample, this clonotype was seen once. The chain uses TRBV12-3 or TRBV12-4 and TRBJ2-1; TRBD2 matches at 12 bases. This CDR3 has 15 amino acids. Trimming cost V 5 bases and J 10 bases; bases outside gene matches: 9. The CDR3 bases are TGTGCCAGCAGTATCCTAGCGGGAGGGGGTAAAGAGCAGTTCTTC. Translated: CASSILAGGGKEQFF.

The chain is built from TRBV20-1 and TRBJ2-7, with 7 bases that match TRBD1. CDR3 size: 14 residues. The germline V gene encodes CDR1 DFQATT and CDR2 SNEGSKA (reference sequence). Trimming cost V 5 bases and J 2 bases; bases outside gene matches: 9. The CDR3 bases are TGCAGTGCTGGGCAGACAGGGCGCACCTACGAGCAGTACTTC. It is translated as CSAGQTGRTYEQYF.

The chain carries TRBV7-2 and TRBJ1-5, with 11 nucleotides matching TRBD1. This CDR3 is built from 15 residues. V shed 4 bases and J 2 bases; nucleotides not matched to a gene: 1. Per germline, CDR1 SGHTA and CDR2 FQGNSA. The CDR3, as DNA: TGTGCCAGCAGCTGGACAGGGGGCGGCAATCAGCCCCAGCATTTT. Translating it yields CASSWTGGGNQPQHF. Full variable domain (outside the CDR3, taken from reference TRBV7-2 and TRBJ1-5): GAGVSQSPSNKVTEKGKDVELRCDPISGHTALYWYRQSLGQGLEFLIYFQGNSAPDKSGLPSDRFSAERTGGSVSTLTIQRTQQEDSAVYLCASSWTGGGNQPQHFGDGTRLSIL.